This T cell receptor (beta chain) is drawn from a study of blood T cell repertoires in COVID-19 (dated by TCRdb to between 2020 and 2021). Turning to the overall study: Samples covering the acute and convalescent phases of COVID-19 were provided by collaborators in the United States, Italy and Spain. The material from the prospective study consisted of cDNA or gDNA derived from T cells, B-cell-depleted T cells, or PBMCs. Subjects who had been exposed to COVID-19, were actively infected with it, or had recovered from it provided the deeply sampled blood TCRbeta repertoires that made up the dataset. The repertoires were made available in a free public database intended to serve as a resource for research on the immune response to SARS-CoV-2. Samples came from the ongoing ImmuneRACE study (first 160 participants) plus 1,254 subjects from 6 global collaborators. Sample metadata almost always included a de-identified subject ID, COVID-19 status, age in years and sex. HLA class I and class II types, where available, came from metadata supplied by the sample provider rather than from assay-based typing.

Of note for this clone: This clone's antigen is unknown. The record has no base qualities; no much larger clone is one base away.

Whole blood was collected in K2EDTA tubes by collaborating institutions according to the institutions' own protocols. Collaborator samples were shipped for TCRbeta analysis as frozen whole blood, isolated PBMCs, or DNA extracted from either sample type. Broad study findings and their caveats: The amount of clinical and demographic metadata varied by source and participant and was provided uncurated.

TCRbeta CDR3 regions were amplified from genomic DNA by means of the immunoSEQ Assay, a bias-controlled multiplex PCR. The study's own analysis went as follows. The number of nucleated cells in each sample was estimated from the amplification of reference gene primers within the assay. To quantify the absolute abundance of each unique TCRbeta CDR3 rearrangement, sequence reads were collapsed and filtered. For each sample, productive Simpson clonality was calculated by taking the square root of Simpson's diversity index across productive rearrangements. Held by TCRdb, this immuneACCESS table contains in-frame sequences only and omits some clones. Under half of the omission traces to an unresolved V gene where checked; the cause of the rest is unknown. V, J and clone size were drawn from that table, and D and trimming were deduced from the DNA. Counted in this sample were 170,000 or so clones; around 82% of them appeared once. Together, the top ten hold roughly 14% of the sample.

The CDR1 and CDR2 encoded by the germline V gene (reference sequence) are LGHDT and YNNKEL. The CDR3 numbers 17 residues from cysteine through phenylalanine. The CDR3 DNA has 51 bases and is translated from base 1. V is trimmed back by 0 bases and J by 2 bases, and the junction contains 9 bases that no gene match accounts for. The receptor chain draws on TRBV3-1 (or the pseudogene TRBV3-2) and TRBJ2-5, and TRBD1 matches 7 of the central bases. The sequenced sample consisted of peripheral blood. This TCR came from a man between 18 and 29 years old with active or convalescent COVID-19. The CDR3 protein sequence reads: CASSQDKLRDRQETQYF. The DNA is as follows: TGTGCCAGCAGCCAAGATAAACTCCGGGACAGACAAGAGACCCAGTACTTC.